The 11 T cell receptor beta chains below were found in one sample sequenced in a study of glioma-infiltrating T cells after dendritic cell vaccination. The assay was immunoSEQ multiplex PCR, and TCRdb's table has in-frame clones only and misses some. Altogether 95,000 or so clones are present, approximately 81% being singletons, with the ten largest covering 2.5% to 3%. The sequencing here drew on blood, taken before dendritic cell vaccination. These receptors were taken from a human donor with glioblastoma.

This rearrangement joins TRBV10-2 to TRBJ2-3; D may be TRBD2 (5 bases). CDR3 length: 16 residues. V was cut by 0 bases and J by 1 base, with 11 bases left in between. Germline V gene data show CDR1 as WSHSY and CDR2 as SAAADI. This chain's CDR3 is CASSESGISGTDTQYF. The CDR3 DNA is TGCGCCAGCAGTGAGTCAGGAATTAGCGGCACAGATACGCAGTATTTT.

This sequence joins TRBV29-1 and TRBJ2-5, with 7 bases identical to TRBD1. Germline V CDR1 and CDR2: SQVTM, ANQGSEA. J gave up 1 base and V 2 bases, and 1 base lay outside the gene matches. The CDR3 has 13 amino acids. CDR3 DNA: TGCAGCGTTGAATGGGACAGCCAAGAGACCCAGTACTTC. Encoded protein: CSVEWDSQETQYF.

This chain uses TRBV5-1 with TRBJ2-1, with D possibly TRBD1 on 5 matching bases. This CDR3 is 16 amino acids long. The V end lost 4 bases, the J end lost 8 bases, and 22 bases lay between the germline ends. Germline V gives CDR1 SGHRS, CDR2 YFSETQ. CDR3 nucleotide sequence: TGCGCCAGCAGCCATGGTGGGGCCCCTGGAATGCATGAGCAGTTCTTC. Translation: CASSHGGAPGMHEQFF. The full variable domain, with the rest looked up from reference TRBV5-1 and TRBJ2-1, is KAGVTQTPRYLIKTRGQQVTLSCSPISGHRSVSWYQQTPGQGLQFLFEYFSETQRNKGNFPGRFSGRQFSNSRSEMNVSTLELGDSALYLCASSHGGAPGMHEQFFGPGTRLTVL.

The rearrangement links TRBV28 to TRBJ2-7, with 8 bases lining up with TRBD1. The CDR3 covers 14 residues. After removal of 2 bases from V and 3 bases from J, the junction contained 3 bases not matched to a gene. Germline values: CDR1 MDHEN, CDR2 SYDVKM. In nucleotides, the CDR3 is TGTGCCAGCAGTTTAGGCAGGGGGCTCTACGAGCAGTACTTC. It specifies CASSLGRGLYEQYF. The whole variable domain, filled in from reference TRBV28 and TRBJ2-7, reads DVKVTQSSRYLVKRTGEKVFLECVQDMDHENMFWYRQDPGLGLRLIYFSYDVKMKEKGDIPEGYSVSREKKERFSLILESASTNQTSMYLCASSLGRGLYEQYFGPGTRLTVT.

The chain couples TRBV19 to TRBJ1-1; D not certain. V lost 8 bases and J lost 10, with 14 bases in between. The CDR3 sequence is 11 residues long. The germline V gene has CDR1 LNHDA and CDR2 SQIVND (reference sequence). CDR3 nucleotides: TGTGCCAGTGGTCACGGAGACGGAGCTTTCTTT. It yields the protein CASGHGDGAFF.

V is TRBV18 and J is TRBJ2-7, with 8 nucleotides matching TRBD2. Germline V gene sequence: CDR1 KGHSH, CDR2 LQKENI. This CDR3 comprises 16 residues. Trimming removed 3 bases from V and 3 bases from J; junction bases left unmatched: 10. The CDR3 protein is CASSPRGAGGFYEQYF. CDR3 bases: TGTGCCAGCTCACCCCGGGGGGCGGGAGGATTCTACGAGCAGTACTTC.

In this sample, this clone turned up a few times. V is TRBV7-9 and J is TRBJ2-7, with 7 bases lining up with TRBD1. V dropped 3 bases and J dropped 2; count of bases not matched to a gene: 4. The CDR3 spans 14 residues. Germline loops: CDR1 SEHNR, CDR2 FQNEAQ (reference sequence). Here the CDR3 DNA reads TGTGCCAGCAGCTTCTGGGACAGACCCTACGAGCAGTACTTC. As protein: CASSFWDRPYEQYF. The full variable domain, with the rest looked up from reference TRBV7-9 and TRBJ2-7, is DTGVSQNPRHKITKRGQNVTFRCDPISEHNRLYWYRQTLGQGPEFLTYFQNEAQLEKSRLLSDRFSAERPKGSFSTLEIQRTEQGDSAMYLCASSFWDRPYEQYFGPGTRLTVT.

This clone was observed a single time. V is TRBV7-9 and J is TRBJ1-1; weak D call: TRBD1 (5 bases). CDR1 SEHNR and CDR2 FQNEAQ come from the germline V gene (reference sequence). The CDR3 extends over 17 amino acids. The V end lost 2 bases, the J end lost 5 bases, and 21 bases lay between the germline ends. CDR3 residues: CASSLPLMAQGGTEAFF. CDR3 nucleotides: TGTGCCAGCAGCTTACCCCTAATGGCTCAGGGAGGTACTGAAGCTTTCTTT.

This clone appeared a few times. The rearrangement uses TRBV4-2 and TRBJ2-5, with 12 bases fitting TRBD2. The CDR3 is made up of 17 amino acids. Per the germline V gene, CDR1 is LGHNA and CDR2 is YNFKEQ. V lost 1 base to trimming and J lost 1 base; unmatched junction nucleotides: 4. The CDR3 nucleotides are TGTGCCAGCAGCCAAGGGAGGACTAGCGGGGCCCAAGAGACCCAGTACTTC. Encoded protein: CASSQGRTSGAQETQYF.

The CDR3 protein is CASRGGSTEAFF. DNA of the CDR3: TGTGCCAGCCGCGGGGGTAGCACTGAAGCTTTCTTT. The rearrangement joins TRBV5-6 to TRBJ1-1; tentatively, D is TRBD1 (5 bases). There are 12 residues in the CDR3. The V gene's germline CDR1 is SGHDT and CDR2 YYEEEE. The V gene lost 7 bases and the J gene lost 4 bases, with 11 bases spanning the gap.

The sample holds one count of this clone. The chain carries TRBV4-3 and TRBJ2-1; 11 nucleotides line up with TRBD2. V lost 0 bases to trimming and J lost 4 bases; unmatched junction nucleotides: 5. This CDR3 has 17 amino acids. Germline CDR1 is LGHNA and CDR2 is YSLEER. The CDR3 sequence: CASSQDMTSGAYNEQFF. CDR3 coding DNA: TGCGCCAGCAGCCAAGATATGACTAGCGGGGCTTACAATGAGCAGTTCTTC.